The 9 T cell receptor beta chains listed next were all sequenced from one sample in a study of identical twins. TCRdb independently ran MiXCR on the 5' RACE reads; one entry per CDR3 protein. Among about 890,000 distinct CDR3 sequences listed, roughly an eighth were seen once. The same sample was also studied in work on yellow fever vaccine responses in identical twins.

The sequencing sample was made of PBMCs. Receptors originate from a woman aged 18-30 years in good health.

In its sample, this clonotype was seen many times. Written as DNA, the CDR3 is TGCGCCAGCAGCTTGTCTGACATCACCTACGAGCAGTACTTC. It yields the protein CASSLSDITYEQYF. The rearrangement links TRBV5-1 to TRBJ2-7, with D uncertain. V was clipped by 1 base and J by 2 bases, with 10 bases between them. CDR1 is SGHRS and CDR2 is YFSETQ in the germline V gene. This CDR3 has 14 residues.

In its sample, this clonotype was seen a few times. The chain couples TRBV20-1 to TRBJ1-1; 7 bases line up with TRBD1. This CDR3 region has 13 residues. Germline assignment: CDR1 DFQATT and CDR2 SNEGSKA (reference sequence). Trimming at V came to 1 base and at J to 5 bases, leaving 4 bases not matched to a gene. The DNA for the CDR3 is TGCAGTGCTAGAGGCAGGGGGGAGACTGAAGCTTTCTTT. As protein: CSARGRGETEAFF.

There are many counts of this clonotype. The chain has TRBV12-3 or TRBV12-4 and TRBJ2-2; 8 nucleotides line up with TRBD1. Trimming cost V 10 bases and J 0 bases; bases outside gene matches: 4. The length of the CDR3 is 14 residues. CDR3 in amino acids: CANPTGANTGELFF. The CDR3 DNA follows: TGTGCCAACCCGACAGGGGCGAACACCGGGGAGCTGTTTTTT.

Only a few counts were recorded for this clonotype. The rearrangement links TRBV6-2 or TRBV6-3 to TRBJ2-5; D gene uncertain. CDR1 and CDR2 from the germline V gene are MNHEY and SVGEGT. V was shortened by 0 bases and J by 1 base, with 15 bases between the two germline ends. The CDR3 runs to 17 residues. The CDR3 sequence is CASSYSTTGPLQETQYF. DNA for the CDR3: TGTGCCAGCAGTTACTCGACCACCGGACCGCTCCAAGAGACCCAGTACTTC.

This CDR3 is CASSHPRTSGGRLHEQFF. The CDR3 DNA sequence: TGTGCCAGCAGCCACCCCCGGACTAGCGGGGGGCGACTCCATGAGCAGTTCTTC. This sequence joins TRBV14 and TRBJ2-1; 14 bases agree with TRBD2. Trimming took 3 bases from V and 8 from J; bases not matched to a gene: 12. The CDR3 has 18 residues. Per germline, CDR1 SGHDN and CDR2 FVKESK.

In this sample, this clonotype turned up a few times. The J gene is TRBJ2-5, the V gene TRBV7-9; weak D call: TRBD2 (7 bases). Trimming left V 0 bases short and J 5 bases short, with 13 bases between. The germline V gene encodes CDR1 SEHNR and CDR2 FQNEAQ (reference sequence). This CDR3 contains 15 residues. The CDR3 DNA sequence: TGTGCCAGCAGCTTAGCGGCGGGGGCTGTGGAGACCCAGTACTTC. It yields the protein CASSLAAGAVETQYF.

This clonotype has only a few counts. The chain recombines TRBV6-2 or TRBV6-3 with TRBJ2-1, with 9 bases fitting TRBD2. After removal of 0 bases from V and 8 bases from J, the junction contained 14 bases not matched to a gene. In germline, CDR1 is MNHEY, CDR2 SVGEGT. This CDR3 comprises 18 residues. In DNA, the CDR3 is TGTGCCAGCAGTTACTCGACAACCAGCGGGGGGAGGGGCGATGAGCAGTTCTTC. Protein product: CASSYSTTSGGRGDEQFF.

The table lists this clonotype with many counts. The CDR3 DNA sequence: TGTGCCAGCAGCCAAGCGGGGGCGAACACCGGGGAGCTGTTTTTT. Its translation: CASSQAGANTGELFF. The chain links TRBV3-1 to TRBJ2-2, with D maybe TRBD2 (6 bases). Trimming cost V 1 base and J 0 bases, with 6 bases left between them. Germline CDR1 reads LGHDT; CDR2 reads YNNKEL (reference sequence). CDR3 length: 15 residues.

This clonotype was counted a few times. The chain joins TRBV6-1 to TRBJ1-1, with 8 bases aligning to TRBD1. Germline values: CDR1 MNHNS, CDR2 SASEGT. The V segment lost 6 bases and the J segment 6 bases; nucleotides outside the gene matches: 12. CDR3 length equals 15 residues. CDR3 nucleotide sequence: TGTGCCAGCAGACTACTTCTGACAGGGGCATCTGAAGCTTTCTTT. Translation: CASRLLLTGASEAFF.